This T cell receptor beta chain is drawn from a study of T cells expressing NK-cell markers. Using the 5' RACE reads, TCRdb records one entry per CDR3 protein without DNA. The sample table includes approximately 420,000 distinct CDR3 sequences. The CDR3 has 17 residues. Per the germline V gene, CDR1 is WNHNN and CDR2 is SYGVQD (reference sequence). The source of this sequence is a woman between 45 and 60 years old in good health. The chain links TRBV10-1 to TRBJ2-1; TCRdb proposes TRBD2, but this gene call is untestable without DNA. The sequenced material came from blood T cells: a sorted CD56 or NKG2C T cell subset, CD4+ or CD8+ T cells, or bulk PBMC T cells (not recorded which). CDR3 residues: CASSVGHSGNSYNEQFF.